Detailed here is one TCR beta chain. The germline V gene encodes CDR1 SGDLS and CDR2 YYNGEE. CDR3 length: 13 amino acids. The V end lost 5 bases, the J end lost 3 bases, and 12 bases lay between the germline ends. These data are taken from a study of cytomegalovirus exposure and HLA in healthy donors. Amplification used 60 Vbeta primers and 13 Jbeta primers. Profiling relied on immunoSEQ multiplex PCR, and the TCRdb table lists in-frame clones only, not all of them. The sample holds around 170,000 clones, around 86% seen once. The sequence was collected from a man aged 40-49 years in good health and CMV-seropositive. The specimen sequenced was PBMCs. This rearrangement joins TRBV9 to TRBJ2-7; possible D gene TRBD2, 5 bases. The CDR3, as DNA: TGTGCCAGCAGTTACGGTCGGGGCTACGAGCAGTACTTC. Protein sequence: CASSYGRGYEQYF.